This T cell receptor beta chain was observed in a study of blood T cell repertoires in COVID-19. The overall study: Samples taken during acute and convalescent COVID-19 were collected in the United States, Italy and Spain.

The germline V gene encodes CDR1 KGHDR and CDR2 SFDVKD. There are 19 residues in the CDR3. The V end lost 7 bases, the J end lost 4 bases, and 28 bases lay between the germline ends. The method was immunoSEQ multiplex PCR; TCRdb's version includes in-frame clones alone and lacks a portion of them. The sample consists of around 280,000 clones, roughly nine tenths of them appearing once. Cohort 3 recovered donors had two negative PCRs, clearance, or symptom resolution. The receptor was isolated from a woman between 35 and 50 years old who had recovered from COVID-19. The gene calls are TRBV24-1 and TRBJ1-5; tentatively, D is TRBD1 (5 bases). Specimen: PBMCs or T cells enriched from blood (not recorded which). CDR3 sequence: CATRVLAGRGRSQNQPQHF. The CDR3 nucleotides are TGTGCCACCAGAGTCCTGGCAGGGAGAGGGAGGTCCCAGAATCAGCCCCAGCATTTT.